This TCR beta chain was captured by sequencing in a study of T cells in Graves' hyperthyroidism and ophthalmopathy. Overall study findings and caveats: The model predicted ophthalmopathy a median roughly 6.3 months before onset. Stable hyperthyroidism was separated from ophthalmopathy by a model based on 13 V-J features.

The CDR3 is 15 residues long. Germline lookup yields CDR1 SGHTA and CDR2 FQGTGA. V was clipped by 4 bases and J by 5 bases; unmatched bases: 8. This clonotype was seen a handful of times. Its cognate antigen is unknown. Researchers amplified the TCR beta CDR3 regions from RNA transcripts. First-round RT-PCR with HTBI primers amplified the TCR CDR3 region. Via MiXCR, TCRdb re-called the multiplex PCR reads, giving one row per CDR3 protein. The sample comprises hundreds of thousands of distinct CDR3 sequences, 20% to 25% of which are singletons, and 34% rests with the top ten. The V call is TRBV7-3, the J call TRBJ2-5, with 9 bases identical to TRBD1. Sequencing was carried out using blood. This sequence originates from a man aged 25 to 40 with Graves' ophthalmopathy. This chain's CDR3 is CASSSTGQGLETQYF. The CDR3 DNA sequence: TGTGCCAGCAGCTCCACAGGACAGGGGTTGGAGACCCAGTACTTC. Using reference TRBV7-3 and TRBJ2-5 for the parts outside the CDR3, the full variable domain is GAGVSQTPSNKVTEKGKYVELRCDPISGHTALYWYRQSLGQGPEFLIYFQGTGAADDSGLPNDRFFAVRPEGSVSTLKIQRTERGDSAVYLCASSSTGQGLETQYFGPGTRLLVL.